The sequence of this TCR beta chain was determined in a study of Siglec-9 on CD8 T cells in melanoma. TCRdb keeps only in-frame clones here, not all; method: immunoSEQ multiplex PCR. This table has approximately 35,000 clones, about 80% appearing once. V was shortened by 3 bases and J by 6 bases, with 4 bases between the two germline ends. The CDR3 sequence is 11 residues long. The V gene's germline CDR1 is SGHAT and CDR2 FQNNGV. Study results and caveats: Siglec-9 reportedly marks and regulates an effector memory CD8+ T-cell subset apparently accumulating in melanoma tumors.

About this clone itself: As yet, its antigen is unknown.

The TCR was taken from a human donor in good health. The specimen sequenced was Siglec-9- CD8+ T cells sorted from blood. This chain uses TRBV11-2 with TRBJ2-3; D is undetermined. CDR3 nucleotides: TGTGCCAGCAGCTTCGACGATACGCAGTATTTT. Translation gives CASSFDDTQYF. The full variable domain, with the rest looked up from reference TRBV11-2 and TRBJ2-3, is EAGVAQSPRYKIIEKRQSVAFWCNPISGHATLYWYQQILGQGPKLLIQFQNNGVVDDSQLPKDRFSAERLKGVDSTLKIQPAKLEDSAVYLCASSFDDTQYFGPGTRLTVL.